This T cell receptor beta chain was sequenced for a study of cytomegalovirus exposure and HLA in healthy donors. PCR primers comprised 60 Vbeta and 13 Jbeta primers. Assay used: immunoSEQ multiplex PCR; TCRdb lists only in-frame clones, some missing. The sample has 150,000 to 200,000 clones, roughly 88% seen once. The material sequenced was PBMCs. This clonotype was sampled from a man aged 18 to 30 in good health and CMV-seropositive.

In nucleotides, the CDR3 is TGCGCCAGCAGCCAAGATAGGAGCACTGAAGCTTTCTTT. Its translation: CASSQDRSTEAFF. The J gene is TRBJ1-1, the V gene TRBV4-1, with no clear D. The germline V gene has CDR1 MGHRA and CDR2 YSYEKL. The CDR3 is 13 amino acids. V was cut by 0 bases and J by 4 bases, with 6 bases left in between.